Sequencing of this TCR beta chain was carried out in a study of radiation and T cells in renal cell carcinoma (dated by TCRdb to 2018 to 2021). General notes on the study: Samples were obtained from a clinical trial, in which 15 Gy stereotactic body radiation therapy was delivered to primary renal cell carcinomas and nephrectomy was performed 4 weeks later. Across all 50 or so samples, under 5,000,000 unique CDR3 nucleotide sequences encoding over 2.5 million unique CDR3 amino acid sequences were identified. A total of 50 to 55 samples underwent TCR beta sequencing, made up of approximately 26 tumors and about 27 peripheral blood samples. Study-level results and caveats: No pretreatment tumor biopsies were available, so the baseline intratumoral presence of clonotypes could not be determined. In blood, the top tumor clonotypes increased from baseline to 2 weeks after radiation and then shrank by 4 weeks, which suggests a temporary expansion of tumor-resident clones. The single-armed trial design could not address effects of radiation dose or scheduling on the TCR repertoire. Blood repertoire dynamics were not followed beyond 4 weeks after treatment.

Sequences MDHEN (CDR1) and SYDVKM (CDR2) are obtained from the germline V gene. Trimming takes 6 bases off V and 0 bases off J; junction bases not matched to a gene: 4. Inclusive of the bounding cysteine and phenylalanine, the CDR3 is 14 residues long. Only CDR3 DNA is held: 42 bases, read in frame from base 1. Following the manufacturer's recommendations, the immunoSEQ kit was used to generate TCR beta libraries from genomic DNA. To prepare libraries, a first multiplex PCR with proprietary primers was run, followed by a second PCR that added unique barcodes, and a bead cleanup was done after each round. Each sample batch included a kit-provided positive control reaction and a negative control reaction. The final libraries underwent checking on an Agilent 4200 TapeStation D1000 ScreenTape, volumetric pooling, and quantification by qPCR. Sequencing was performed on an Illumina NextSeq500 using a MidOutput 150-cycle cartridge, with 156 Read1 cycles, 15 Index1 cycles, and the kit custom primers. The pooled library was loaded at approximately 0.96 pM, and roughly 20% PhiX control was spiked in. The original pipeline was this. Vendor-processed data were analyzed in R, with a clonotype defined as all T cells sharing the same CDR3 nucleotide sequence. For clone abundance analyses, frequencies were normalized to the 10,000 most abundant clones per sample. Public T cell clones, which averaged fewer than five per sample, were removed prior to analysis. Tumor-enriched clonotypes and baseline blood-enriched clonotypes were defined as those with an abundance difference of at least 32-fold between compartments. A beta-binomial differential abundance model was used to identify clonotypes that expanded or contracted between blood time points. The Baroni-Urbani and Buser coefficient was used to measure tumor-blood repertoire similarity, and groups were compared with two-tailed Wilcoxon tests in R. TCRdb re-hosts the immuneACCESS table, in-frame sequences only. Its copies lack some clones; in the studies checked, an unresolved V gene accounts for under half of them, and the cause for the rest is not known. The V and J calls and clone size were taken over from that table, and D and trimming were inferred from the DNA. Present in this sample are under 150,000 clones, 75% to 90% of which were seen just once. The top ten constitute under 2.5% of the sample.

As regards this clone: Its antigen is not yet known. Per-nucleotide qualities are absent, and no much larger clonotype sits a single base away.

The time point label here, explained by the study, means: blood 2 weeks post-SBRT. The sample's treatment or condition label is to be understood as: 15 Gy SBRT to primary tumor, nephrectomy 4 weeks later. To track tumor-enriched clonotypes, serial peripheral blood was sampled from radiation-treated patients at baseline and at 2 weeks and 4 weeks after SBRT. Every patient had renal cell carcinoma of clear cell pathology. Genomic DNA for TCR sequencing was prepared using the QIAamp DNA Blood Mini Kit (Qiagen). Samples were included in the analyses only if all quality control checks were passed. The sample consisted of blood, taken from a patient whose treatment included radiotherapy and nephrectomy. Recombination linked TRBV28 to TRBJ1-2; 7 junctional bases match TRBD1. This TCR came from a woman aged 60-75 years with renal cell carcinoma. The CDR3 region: CASSETGPNYGYTF. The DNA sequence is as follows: TGTGCCAGCAGCGAGACAGGGCCTAACTATGGCTACACCTTC.